These 8 T cell receptor beta chains came from one sample sequenced in a study of blood T cells in healthy people across ages. Alongside a J-beta primer mix, a sample-barcoded 5' primer served in a second PCR lasting about 7 to 11 cycles. One entry per CDR3 protein results from TCRdb running MiXCR on the 5' RACE reads. Of roughly 560,000 distinct CDR3 sequences in the sample, about 25% were seen once. These sequences were also reported in another study, on T cells of mothers and their children.

The sample comprised blood. All receptors come from a boy aged 5 to 17 in good health.

This clonotype was detected only a few times. The chain joins TRBV5-6 to TRBJ2-1; D uncertain. The CDR3 totals 15 residues. Per germline, CDR1 SGHDT and CDR2 YYEEEE. Trimming shortened V by 4 bases and J by 0 bases, and 11 bases separated the two germline ends. The CDR3 region has the DNA TGTGCCAGCAGCGCTCCAGGTAGCTCCTACAATGAGCAGTTCTTC. Its translation: CASSAPGSSYNEQFF.

V gene TRBV20-1 combines with J gene TRBJ2-2; 8 nucleotides align to TRBD2. This CDR3 comprises 15 residues. After removal of 5 bases from V and 2 bases from J, the junction contained 7 bases not matched to a gene. The germline CDR1 and CDR2 sequences are DFQATT and SNEGSKA (reference sequence). The CDR3 sequence: CSADHSGVNTGELFF. The CDR3 nucleotides are TGCAGTGCTGATCATAGCGGGGTTAACACCGGGGAGCTGTTTTTT.

This clonotype occurred a few times. The chain uses TRBV27 and TRBJ1-4; D is unresolved. V gave up 2 bases and J gave up 6 bases, with 10 bases separating them. Germline V CDR1 and CDR2: MNHEY, SMNVEV (reference sequence). The CDR3 covers 14 residues. The CDR3 loop is CASSLDSGYEKLFF. DNA of the CDR3: TGTGCCAGCAGTTTAGACTCTGGGTATGAAAAACTGTTTTTT.

The chain employs TRBV7-2 and TRBJ2-2; 10 nucleotides line up with TRBD2. There are 17 residues in the CDR3. Trimming removed 1 base from V and 2 bases from J; junction bases left unmatched: 4. Germline assignment: CDR1 SGHTA and CDR2 FQGNSA. DNA for the CDR3: TGTGCCAGCAGCTTAGTGCAACTAGCGGGAAACACCGGGGAGCTGTTTTTT. This encodes CASSLVQLAGNTGELFF.

The chain couples TRBV20-1 to TRBJ2-7; 7 bases are a match to TRBD1. The germline CDR1 and CDR2 sequences are DFQATT and SNEGSKA (reference sequence). After removal of 6 bases from V and 6 bases from J, the junction contained 14 bases not matched to a gene. The CDR3 runs 14 residues. CDR3 DNA: TGCAGTGCCCTAGGGGACAGAGAGGGAACCGAGCAGTACTTC. Translating it yields CSALGDREGTEQYF.

The table lists this clonotype with many counts. The gene calls are TRBV28 and TRBJ2-1; D not certain. The CDR3 loop spans 15 amino acids. Germline V lookup: CDR1 MDHEN, CDR2 SYDVKM. V was clipped by 4 bases and J by 8 bases, with 18 bases between them. The DNA of the CDR3 is TGTGCCAGCAGTTCCCCGGCCGCGCACCGCTATGAGCAGTTCTTC. This sequence encodes CASSSPAAHRYEQFF.

This clonotype was observed a few times. Here the CDR3 DNA reads TGTGCCAGCAGCCCCCTCGCCGGGACTAGCGGGTCGAATGAGCAGTTCTTC. The encoded protein is CASSPLAGTSGSNEQFF. The genes are TRBV5-5 and TRBJ2-1; TRBD2 matches at 12 bases. V was pared by 4 bases and J by 7 bases, with 12 bases of the junction left unmatched. There are 17 residues in the CDR3. From germline, CDR1 is SGHKS and CDR2 YYEKEE (reference sequence).

This clonotype turned up a few times. This sequence joins TRBV12-3 or TRBV12-4 and TRBJ1-5; no clear D. This CDR3 contains 14 residues. The germline V and J ends were trimmed by 3 bases and 7 bases, with 13 bases remaining between them. The DNA of the CDR3 is TGTGCCAGCAGTTTCCCCAACACCGGGCAGCCCCAGCATTTT. This sequence encodes CASSFPNTGQPQHF.